Following are 28 T cell receptor beta chains from one sample sequenced in a study of shared clonotypes between healthy human individuals. Sequencing used immunoSEQ multiplex PCR; TCRdb keeps in-frame clones, though not all of them. The table records some 2.1 million clones, 85% to 95% of them present only once. The sample comprised naive CD4+ T cells sorted from blood. The subset here: CD45RA+ positively selected. The receptors derive from a young man in good health.

The J gene is TRBJ2-2, the V gene TRBV5-1, with 12 bases identical to TRBD1. The CDR3 spans 16 residues. V lost 2 bases and J lost 6; bases outside the gene matches: 5. In germline, CDR1 is SGHRS, CDR2 YFSETQ. Here the CDR3 reads CASSFGTGGAPGELFF. The CDR3 DNA reads as TGCGCCAGCAGCTTTGGGACAGGGGGCGCCCCCGGGGAGCTGTTTTTT. Based on the CDR3 plus reference TRBV5-1 and TRBJ2-2, the full variable domain is KAGVTQTPRYLIKTRGQQVTLSCSPISGHRSVSWYQQTPGQGLQFLFEYFSETQRNKGNFPGRFSGRQFSNSRSEMNVSTLELGDSALYLCASSFGTGGAPGELFFGEGSRLTVL.

The chain recombines TRBV28 with TRBJ1-1; no clear D gene. Germline V gene sequence: CDR1 MDHEN, CDR2 SYDVKM. V lost 3 bases and J lost 11, with 13 bases in between. The CDR3 has 12 residues. CDR3 sequence reads: CASSFDPRRAFF. CDR3 DNA: TGTGCCAGCAGTTTCGACCCCCGGAGGGCTTTCTTT.

The rearrangement uses TRBV10-3 and TRBJ1-1; tentative D call: TRBD1 (6 bases). V dropped 1 base and J dropped 6 bases, with 9 bases sitting between them. Per germline, CDR1 ENHRY and CDR2 SYGVKD. The CDR3 is 13 residues long. The CDR3 here is CAISEYGTPEAFF. The CDR3, as DNA: TGTGCCATCAGTGAGTATGGGACACCTGAAGCTTTCTTT.

The chain links TRBV10-1 to TRBJ2-1; D may be TRBD1 (5 bases). This CDR3 comprises 16 residues. Trimming shortened V by 3 bases and J by 10 bases, and 22 bases separated the two germline ends. From germline, CDR1 is WNHNN and CDR2 SYGVQD (reference sequence). The CDR3 loop reads CASSDMTAFLRSEQFF. The CDR3 region has the DNA TGCGCCAGCAGTGATATGACAGCTTTTCTACGGTCCGAGCAGTTCTTC.

The rearrangement joins TRBV30 to TRBJ2-1; 7 bases line up with TRBD1. CDR1 is GTSNPN, CDR2 SVGIG, per germline (reference sequence). The CDR3 is made up of 15 amino acids. Trimming took 4 bases from V and 3 from J; bases not matched to a gene: 9. This CDR3 reads CAWTPTGLNYNEQFF. The CDR3 DNA follows: TGTGCCTGGACTCCGACAGGGTTAAACTACAATGAGCAGTTCTTC.

In DNA form, the CDR3 reads TGTGCCAGCAGCAAAGGTAGTGAAGATCAGCCCCAGCATTTT. The encoded protein is CASSKGSEDQPQHF. The chain carries TRBV21-1 and TRBJ1-5. TRBV21-1 is an annotated pseudogene. This CDR3 contains 14 residues.

This chain uses TRBV6-1 with TRBJ2-5; possibly TRBD1 or TRBD2 for D (6 bases each). The CDR3 runs to 15 residues. The germline V and J ends were trimmed by 7 bases and 5 bases, with 20 bases remaining between them. CDR1 MNHNS and CDR2 SASEGT come from the germline V gene. The CDR3 reads CASTPPGGISETQYF. The CDR3 DNA sequence: TGTGCCAGCACCCCCCCCGGGGGCATTTCGGAGACCCAGTACTTC.

The gene calls are TRBV18 and TRBJ2-7, with a weak D call TRBD2 (7 bases). This CDR3 region has 13 residues. CDR1 and CDR2 from the germline V gene are KGHSH and LQKENI. The V end lost 6 bases, the J end lost 3 bases, and 12 bases lay between the germline ends. CDR3 residues: CASSTGRGYEQYF. CDR3 in DNA: TGTGCCAGCTCTACAGGGAGGGGCTACGAGCAGTACTTC.

V is TRBV2 and J is TRBJ2-2, with D possibly being TRBD2 (5 bases). The length of the CDR3 is 17 residues. Trimming left V 4 bases short and J 5 bases short, with 20 bases between. Germline lookup yields CDR1 SNHLY and CDR2 FYNNEI. The CDR3 DNA reads as TGTGCCAGCAGTGTATCCTGGCTAGCAATTAAAACCGGGGAGCTGTTTTTT. This codes for CASSVSWLAIKTGELFF.

The chain has TRBV27 and TRBJ2-3; 12 bases line up with TRBD2. The CDR3 extends over 15 amino acids. V shed 3 bases and J 4 bases; nucleotides not matched to a gene: 2. The V gene's germline CDR1 is MNHEY and CDR2 SMNVEV (reference sequence). The CDR3 here is CASSFLAGGSDTQYF. The CDR3 DNA follows: TGTGCCAGCAGTTTTCTAGCGGGAGGGTCAGATACGCAGTATTTT.

This chain connects TRBV2 to TRBJ2-2; D is possibly TRBD2 (5 bases). Trimming left V 7 bases short and J 3 bases short, with 12 bases between. CDR3 length: 14 amino acids. Germline values: CDR1 SNHLY, CDR2 FYNNEI. The CDR3 nucleotides read TGTGCCAGCACACCGGACGGGGACACCGGGGAGCTGTTTTTT. This sequence encodes CASTPDGDTGELFF.

The chain joins TRBV18 to TRBJ2-7; 7 bases are shared with TRBD2. Germline CDR1 reads KGHSH; CDR2 reads LQKENI. This CDR3 is 14 amino acids long. The trim removed 3 bases at V and 5 bases at J, leaving 7 bases unmatched. This chain's CDR3 is CASSPLAGSDEQYF. The CDR3 DNA follows: TGTGCCAGCTCACCGTTAGCGGGTTCAGACGAGCAGTACTTC.

The rearrangement uses TRBV6-9 and TRBJ1-5, with D hard to call. CDR3 length: 13 residues. The germline V gene encodes CDR1 MNHGY and CDR2 SVAAGI. Trimming cost V 8 bases and J 9 bases, with 17 bases left between them. CDR3 loop: CASWKAGQRPQHF. In DNA form, the CDR3 reads TGTGCCAGCTGGAAGGCAGGTCAACGGCCCCAGCATTTT.

With respect to this clone: A junction end diverges from the germline sequence, so it may reflect a read error. This chain joins TRBV7-2 and TRBJ2-7; D might be TRBD1 or TRBD2, each matching 5 bases. The CDR3 contains 11 residues. Germline V gene lookup returns CDR1 SGHTA and CDR2 FQGNSA. CDR3 bases: TGTGCCAGCAGCTTGGGACCTCATGAGAACTTC. Translated: CASSLGPHENF.

The chain employs TRBV25-1 and TRBJ2-3; D is unresolved. This CDR3 spans 16 amino acids. The V gene's germline CDR1 is MGHDK and CDR2 SYGVNS. Trimming took off 1 base at V and 0 bases at J, with 11 bases between the two ends. The CDR3, as DNA: TGTGCCAGCAGTGAATCGCGCGGACCTAGCACAGATACGCAGTATTTT. Encoded protein: CASSESRGPSTDTQYF.

This clone has only one observation. The rearrangement links TRBV7-9 to TRBJ2-1, with 7 bases aligning to TRBD1. Per germline, CDR1 SEHNR and CDR2 FQNEAQ (reference sequence). CDR3 length equals 13 residues. Trimming removed 8 bases from V and 5 bases from J; junction bases left unmatched: 6. The CDR3 DNA reads TGTGCCAGCCACTCGGGACAGCACAATGAGCAGTTCTTC. Protein: CASHSGQHNEQFF. Filled out from reference TRBV7-9 and TRBJ2-1, the complete variable domain reads DTGVSQNPRHKITKRGQNVTFRCDPISEHNRLYWYRQTLGQGPEFLTYFQNEAQLEKSRLLSDRFSAERPKGSFSTLEIQRTEQGDSAMYLCASHSGQHNEQFFGPGTRLTVL.

This chain joins TRBV19 and TRBJ2-1; the match to TRBD2 covers 9 bases. Germline V gives CDR1 LNHDA, CDR2 SQIVND (reference sequence). With 6 bases clipped from V and 8 bases from J, the junction kept 8 bases outside the gene matches. CDR3 length: 14 amino acids. CDR3 nucleotides: TGTGCCAGTAGCTTAGCGGGAGCTGGGGATGAGCAGTTCTTC. As protein: CASSLAGAGDEQFF.

The chain combines TRBV6-1 with TRBJ1-1; D not resolved. The CDR3 covers 15 residues. Looked up from germline, CDR1 is MNHNS and CDR2 is SASEGT. With 2 bases removed from V and 5 bases from J, the gap between germline ends came to 15 bases. Here the CDR3 reads CASSEKVVGYTEAFF. CDR3 DNA: TGTGCCAGCAGTGAAAAGGTGGTGGGGTATACTGAAGCTTTCTTT.

Remarks on this clone: The same CDR3 also results from other DNA sequences found in this sample. This chain joins TRBV29-1 and TRBJ1-1, with 8 bases aligning to TRBD1. Germline CDR1 SQVTM, CDR2 ANQGSEA. The J segment lost 1 base and the V segment lost 5 bases, leaving 3 bases of the junction unmatched. The CDR3 spans 13 residues. The CDR3 DNA reads TGCAGCGTTCGGACAGGGCGGAACACTGAAGCTTTCTTT. The encoded protein is CSVRTGRNTEAFF.

This sequence joins TRBV6-1 and TRBJ2-7; a weak D match, TRBD1 (6 bases). This CDR3 region has 15 residues. Germline CDR1 is MNHNS and CDR2 is SASEGT. V was clipped by 6 bases and J by 5 bases, with 20 bases between them. The CDR3 here is CASRGLRGIGNEQYF. The DNA of the CDR3 is TGTGCCAGCAGGGGTCTCAGGGGAATCGGCAACGAGCAGTACTTC.

This clone was counted a single time. This CDR3 is CAWRGLAGGRLFF. The CDR3 DNA is TGTGCTTGGCGAGGACTAGCGGGGGGTCGGCTGTTCTTC. The V gene is TRBV30, the J gene TRBJ2-1; TRBD2 aligns across 14 bases. From germline, CDR1 is GTSNPN and CDR2 SVGIG (reference sequence). CDR3 size: 13 residues. Complete variable domain (other parts from reference TRBV30 and TRBJ2-1): SQTIHQWPATLVQPVGSPLSLECTVEGTSNPNLYWYRQAAGRGLQLLFYSVGIGQISSEVPQNLSASRPQDRQFILSSKKLLLSDSGFYLCAWRGLAGGRLFFGPGTRLTVL.

V usage is TRBV7-8 and J usage is TRBJ2-7, with D perhaps matching TRBD1 or TRBD2 (7 bases each). Trimming cost V 2 bases and J 3 bases, with 14 bases left between them. There are 15 residues in the CDR3. Germline lookup yields CDR1 SGHVS and CDR2 FQNEAQ. The CDR3 DNA reads as TGTGCCAGCAGCTTAAACCAGGGGGGGAACTACGAGCAGTACTTC. Protein product: CASSLNQGGNYEQYF.

The rearrangement links TRBV10-1 to TRBJ2-3; D unresolved. The CDR3 covers 11 residues. Germline assignment: CDR1 WNHNN and CDR2 SYGVQD (reference sequence). Trimming removed 7 bases at V and 0 bases at J, with 2 bases between. The CDR3 coding sequence is TGCGCCAGCACTAGCACAGATACGCAGTATTTT. It yields the protein CASTSTDTQYF.

A note on this clone: The sample carries other DNA sequences with the same CDR3. The rearrangement joins TRBV5-1 to TRBJ2-5, with D uncertain. This CDR3 is built from 14 residues. Between the trimmed V and J ends, which lost 0 bases and 1 base, there was a span of 7 bases. Per the germline V gene, CDR1 is SGHRS and CDR2 is YFSETQ. The CDR3, as DNA: TGCGCCAGCAGCTTGGCAGGAATCCAAGAGACCCAGTACTTC. It encodes CASSLAGIQETQYF.

This clone was found a few times. CDR3 residues: CASSYSGSWETQYF. CDR3 nucleotide sequence: TGTGCCAGCAGTTATAGCGGGAGCTGGGAGACCCAGTACTTC. The chain combines TRBV6-6 with TRBJ2-5; 9 bases agree with TRBD2. Per germline, CDR1 MNHNY and CDR2 SVGAGI (reference sequence). Germline trimming cut 3 bases from V and 5 bases from J; bases unmatched to any gene: 4. There are 14 residues in the CDR3.

The V and J genes are TRBV2 and TRBJ2-3; unclear D gene. Germline CDR1 is SNHLY and CDR2 is FYNNEI. CDR3 length: 14 residues. Trimming pared 1 base from V and 2 bases from J, leaving 7 bases between. The DNA for the CDR3 is TGTGCCAGCAGTGAAGGGGCAGCCACAGATACGCAGTATTTT. Its protein is CASSEGAATDTQYF.

This clone appeared once. The chain employs TRBV5-6 and TRBJ1-1; no clear D. V was clipped by 1 base and J by 5 bases, with 9 bases between them. This CDR3 region has 13 residues. Germline values: CDR1 SGHDT, CDR2 YYEEEE. CDR3 sequence reads: CASSLQLETEAFF. CDR3 in DNA: TGTGCCAGCAGCTTGCAATTAGAGACTGAAGCTTTCTTT.

This clone showed up just once. The chain couples TRBV11-2 to TRBJ1-1; D not certain. The V end was cut by 3 bases, the J end by 4 bases, with 9 bases between. The CDR3 covers 13 residues. Germline CDR1 SGHAT, CDR2 FQNNGV. The CDR3 spells CASSFRTGTEAFF. CDR3 sequence (DNA): TGTGCCAGCAGCTTTCGGACGGGCACTGAAGCTTTCTTT.